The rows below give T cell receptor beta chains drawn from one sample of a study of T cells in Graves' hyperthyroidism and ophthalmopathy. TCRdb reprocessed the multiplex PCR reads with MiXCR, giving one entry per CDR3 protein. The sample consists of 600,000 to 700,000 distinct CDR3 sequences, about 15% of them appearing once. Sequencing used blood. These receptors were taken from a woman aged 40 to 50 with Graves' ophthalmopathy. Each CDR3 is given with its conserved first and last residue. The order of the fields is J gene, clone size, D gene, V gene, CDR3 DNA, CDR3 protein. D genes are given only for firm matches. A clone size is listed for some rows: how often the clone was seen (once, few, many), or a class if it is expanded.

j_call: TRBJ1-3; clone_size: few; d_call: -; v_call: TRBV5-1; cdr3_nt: TGCGCCAGCAGCTTGGCCCCAGGGGACTCTGGAAACACCATATATTTT; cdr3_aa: CASSLAPGDSGNTIYF
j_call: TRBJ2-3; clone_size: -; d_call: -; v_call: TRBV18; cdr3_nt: TGTGCCAGCTCACCAACTAGGGGACAAAGCACAGATACGCAGTATTTT; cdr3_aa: CASSPTRGQSTDTQYF
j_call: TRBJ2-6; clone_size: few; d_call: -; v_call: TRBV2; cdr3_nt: TGTGCCAGCAGGGTTTTGGGGGCGCGGGGGGCCAACGTCCTGACTTTC; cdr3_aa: CASRVLGARGANVLTF
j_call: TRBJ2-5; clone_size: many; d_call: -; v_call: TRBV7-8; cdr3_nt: TGTGCCAGCAGCTTCCTGCGCAAAGAGACCCAGTACTTC; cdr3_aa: CASSFLRKETQYF
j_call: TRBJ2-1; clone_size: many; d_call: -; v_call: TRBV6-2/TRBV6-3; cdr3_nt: TGTGCCAGCAGTTACTCTCAGGGGTCGGTAAATGAGCAGTTCTTC; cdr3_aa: CASSYSQGSVNEQFF
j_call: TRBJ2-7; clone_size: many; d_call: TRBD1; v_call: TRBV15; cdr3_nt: TGTGCCACCAGCAAAGGACAGGGCGGGGACGAGCAGTACTTC; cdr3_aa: CATSKGQGGDEQYF
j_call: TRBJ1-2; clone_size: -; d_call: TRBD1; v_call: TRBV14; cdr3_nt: TGTGCCAGCAGCCAACTCGACAGGGCCTATGGCTACACCTTC; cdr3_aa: CASSQLDRAYGYTF
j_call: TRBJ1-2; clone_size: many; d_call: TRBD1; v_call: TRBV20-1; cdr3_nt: TGCAGTGCTAGTGGGCAGGGGGCGCTAGGGTCCAACTATGGCTACACCTTC; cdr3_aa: CSASGQGALGSNYGYTF
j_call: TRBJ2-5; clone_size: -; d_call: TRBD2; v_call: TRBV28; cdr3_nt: TGTGCCAGCAGGGGGATGACCTTAGCGGGAGTGGGTGAGACCCAGTACTTC; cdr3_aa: CASRGMTLAGVGETQYF
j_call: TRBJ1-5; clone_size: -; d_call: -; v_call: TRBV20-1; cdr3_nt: TGCAGTGCCATATCTGCAGGGAAAGGTAATCAGCCCCAGCATTTT; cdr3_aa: CSAISAGKGNQPQHF
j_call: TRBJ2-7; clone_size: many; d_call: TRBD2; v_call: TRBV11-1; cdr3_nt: TGTGCCAGCAGCCCTACTAGCGGGAGGGTTACCTACGAGCAGTACTTC; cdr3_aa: CASSPTSGRVTYEQYF
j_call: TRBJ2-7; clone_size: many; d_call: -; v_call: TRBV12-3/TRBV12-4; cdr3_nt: TGTGCCAGCAGGCCTGGACACATCTACGAGCAGTACTTC; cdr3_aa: CASRPGHIYEQYF
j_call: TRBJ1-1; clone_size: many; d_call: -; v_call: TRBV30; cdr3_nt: TGTGCCTGCCAAAAGGACGGCAGCACTGAAGCTTTCTTT; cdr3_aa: CACQKDGSTEAFF
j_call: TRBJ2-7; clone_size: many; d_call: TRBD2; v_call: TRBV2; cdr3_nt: TGTGCCAGCAGCCGACTAGCGGGAGGTAACGAGCAGTACTTC; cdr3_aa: CASSRLAGGNEQYF
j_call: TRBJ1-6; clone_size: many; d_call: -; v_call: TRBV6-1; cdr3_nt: TGTGCCAGCAGACTACATGAAGTTCGTTCACCCCTCCACTTT; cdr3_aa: CASRLHEVRSPLHF
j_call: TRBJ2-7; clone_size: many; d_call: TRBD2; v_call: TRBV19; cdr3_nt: TGTGCCAGTAGTCGGGCCGGGACTAGCGGGAGGAGCTCCTACGAGCAGTACTTC; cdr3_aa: CASSRAGTSGRSSYEQYF
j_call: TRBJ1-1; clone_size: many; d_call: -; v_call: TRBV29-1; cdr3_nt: TGCAGCGTTGAACCGGGGTGGAGCATGAACACTGAAGCTTTCTTT; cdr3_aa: CSVEPGWSMNTEAFF
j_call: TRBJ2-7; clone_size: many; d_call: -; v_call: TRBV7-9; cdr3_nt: TGTGCCAGCAGCCCCCTGGTGGGCACGTCCTACGAGCAGTACTTC; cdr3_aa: CASSPLVGTSYEQYF
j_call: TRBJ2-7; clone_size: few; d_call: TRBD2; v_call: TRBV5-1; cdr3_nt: TGCGCCAGCAGCTTATCAAGCGGGGATACCTACGAGCAGTACTTC; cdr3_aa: CASSLSSGDTYEQYF
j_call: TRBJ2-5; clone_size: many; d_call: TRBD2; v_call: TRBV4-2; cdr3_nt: TGTGCCAGCAGCCAAGGATCTAGCGGGCAGAGACAAGAGACCCAGTACTTC; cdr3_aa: CASSQGSSGQRQETQYF
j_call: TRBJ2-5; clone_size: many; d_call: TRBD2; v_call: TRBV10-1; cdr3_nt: TGCGCCAGCAGTGAGTCGTTACTAGCGGGAGGGCAAGAGACCCAGTACTTC; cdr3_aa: CASSESLLAGGQETQYF
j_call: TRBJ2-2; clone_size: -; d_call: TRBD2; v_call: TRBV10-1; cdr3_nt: TGCGCTAGCGGGACGAGGGGCACCGGGGAGCTGTTTTTT; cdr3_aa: CASGTRGTGELFF
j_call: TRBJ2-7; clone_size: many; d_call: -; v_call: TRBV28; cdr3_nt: TGTGCCAGCAGCACACCGGGACTCCTCGAGGGTTACTTC; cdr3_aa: CASSTPGLLEGYF
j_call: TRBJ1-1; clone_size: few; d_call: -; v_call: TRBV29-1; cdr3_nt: TGCAGCGTTTCGGGGATCGGTATGAACACTGAAGCTTTCTTT; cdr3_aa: CSVSGIGMNTEAFF
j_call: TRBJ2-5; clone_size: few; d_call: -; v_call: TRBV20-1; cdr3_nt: TGCAGTGCTAGAGTCCTGGGGGCCCAAGAGACCCAGTACTTC; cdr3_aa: CSARVLGAQETQYF
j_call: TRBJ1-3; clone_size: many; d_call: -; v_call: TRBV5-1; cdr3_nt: TGCGCCAGTGTTGGAGACGGTCTTGAGGGAAACACCATATATTTT; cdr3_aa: CASVGDGLEGNTIYF
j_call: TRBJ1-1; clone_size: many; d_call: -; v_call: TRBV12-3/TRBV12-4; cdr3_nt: TGTGCCAGCAATTCTCGGGGGGTGAACACTGAAGCTTTCTTT; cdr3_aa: CASNSRGVNTEAFF
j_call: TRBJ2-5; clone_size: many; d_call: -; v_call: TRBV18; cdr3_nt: TGTGCCAGCTCACCTTCCAGGGGCAGAGAGACCCAGTACTTC; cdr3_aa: CASSPSRGRETQYF
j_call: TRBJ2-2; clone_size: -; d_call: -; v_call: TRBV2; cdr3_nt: TGTGCCAGCAAGGAGAACCTAAACACCGGGGAGCTGTTTTTT; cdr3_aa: CASKENLNTGELFF
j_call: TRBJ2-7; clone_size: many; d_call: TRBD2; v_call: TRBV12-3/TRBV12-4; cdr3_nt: TGTGCCAGCAGTTTGACTAGCGGGAGAAACGGCGAGCAGTACTTC; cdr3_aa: CASSLTSGRNGEQYF
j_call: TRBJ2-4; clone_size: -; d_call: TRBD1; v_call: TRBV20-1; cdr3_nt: TGCAGTGCCCCGGACAGGTTTGCCATTCAGTACTTC; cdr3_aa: CSAPDRFAIQYF
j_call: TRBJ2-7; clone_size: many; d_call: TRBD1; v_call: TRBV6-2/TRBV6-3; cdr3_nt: TGTGCCACTACGGGACAGGGGTACTACGAGCAGTACTTC; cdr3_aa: CATTGQGYYEQYF
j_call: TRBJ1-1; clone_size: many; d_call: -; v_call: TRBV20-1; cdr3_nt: TGCAGTGCTAGATGGGGGGACACTGAAGCTTTCTTT; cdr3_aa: CSARWGDTEAFF
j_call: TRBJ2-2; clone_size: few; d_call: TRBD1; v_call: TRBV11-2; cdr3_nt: TGTGCCAGCAGCTTAACTACAGGGGGCGGTTCCGGGGAGCTGTTTTTT; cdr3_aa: CASSLTTGGGSGELFF
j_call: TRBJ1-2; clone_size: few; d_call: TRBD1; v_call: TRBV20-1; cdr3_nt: TGCAGTGCTAGAGTTCCCCTTCAGGGGGCTGATGGCTACACCTTC; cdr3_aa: CSARVPLQGADGYTF
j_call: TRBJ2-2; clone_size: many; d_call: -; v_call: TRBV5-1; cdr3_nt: TGCGCCAGCAGCGCGGGGAGAGGGGGGACCGGGGAGCTGTTTTTT; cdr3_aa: CASSAGRGGTGELFF
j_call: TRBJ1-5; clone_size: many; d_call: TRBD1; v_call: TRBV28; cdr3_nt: TGTGCCAGCAGTCAATTGGGACAGGGGGCAGGTAAGACCCAGCATTTT; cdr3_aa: CASSQLGQGAGKTQHF
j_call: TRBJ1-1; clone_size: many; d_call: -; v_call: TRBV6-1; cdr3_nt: TGTGCCAGCCGGGCAGGGACGTACACTGAAGCTTTCTTT; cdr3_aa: CASRAGTYTEAFF
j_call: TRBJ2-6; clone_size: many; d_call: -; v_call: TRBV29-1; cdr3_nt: TGCAGCGTTGAGACTGGGGCCAACGTCCTGACTTTC; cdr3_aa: CSVETGANVLTF
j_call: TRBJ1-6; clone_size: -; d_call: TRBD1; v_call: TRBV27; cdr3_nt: TGTGCCAGCAGTAAAGACAGGGTCGAAAATTCACCCCCCCACTTT; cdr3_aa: CASSKDRVENSPPHF
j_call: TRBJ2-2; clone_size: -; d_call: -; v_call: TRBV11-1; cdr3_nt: TGTGCCAGCAGCTTAGGATGGCTAGCCCCCAACGGGGAGCTGTTTTTT; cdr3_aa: CASSLGWLAPNGELFF
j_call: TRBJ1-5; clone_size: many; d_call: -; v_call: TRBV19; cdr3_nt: TGTGCCAGTAGTATCGGGACACATAGCAATCAGCCCCAGCATTTT; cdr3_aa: CASSIGTHSNQPQHF
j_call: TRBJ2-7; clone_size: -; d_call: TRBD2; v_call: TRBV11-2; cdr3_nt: TGTGCCAGCAGCTTAGAACTAGCGGGTACCTCCTACGAGCAGTACTTC; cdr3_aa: CASSLELAGTSYEQYF
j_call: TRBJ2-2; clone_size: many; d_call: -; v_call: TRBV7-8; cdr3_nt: TGTGCCAGCAGCCCTACAATTAGCGCCGGGGAGCTGTTTTTT; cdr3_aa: CASSPTISAGELFF
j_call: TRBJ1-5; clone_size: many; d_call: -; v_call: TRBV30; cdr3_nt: TGTGCCTGGAATCTAGGGCTCCCCAATCAGCCCCAGCATTTT; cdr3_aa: CAWNLGLPNQPQHF
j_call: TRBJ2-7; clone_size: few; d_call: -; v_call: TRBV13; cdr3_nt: TGTGCCAGCAGCCTAACAAAGCACCCGACTTACGAGCAGTACTTC; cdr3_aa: CASSLTKHPTYEQYF
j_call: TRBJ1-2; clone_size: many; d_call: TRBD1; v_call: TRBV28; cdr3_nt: TGTGCCAGCAGTTTAGGCAGGGGGCCGGATGGCTACACCTTC; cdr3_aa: CASSLGRGPDGYTF
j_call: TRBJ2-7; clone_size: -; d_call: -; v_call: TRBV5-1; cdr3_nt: TGCGCCAGCAGCCCTGGGACGTTGAGCTCCTACGAGCAGTACTTC; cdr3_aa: CASSPGTLSSYEQYF
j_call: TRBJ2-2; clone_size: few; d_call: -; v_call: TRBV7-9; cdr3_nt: TGTGCCAGCAGCTTAAATATACCCACCGGGGAGCTGTCTTTT; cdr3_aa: CASSLNIPTGELSF
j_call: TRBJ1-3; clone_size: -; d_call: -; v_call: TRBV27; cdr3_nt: TGTGCCAGCACCCCCGCGGATGCTGGAAACACCATATATTTT; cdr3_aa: CASTPADAGNTIYF
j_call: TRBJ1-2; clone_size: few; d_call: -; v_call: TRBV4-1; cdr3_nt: TGCGCCAGCAGCCAAGATCCTCTAGCTGGGGGCTACACCTTC; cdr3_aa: CASSQDPLAGGYTF
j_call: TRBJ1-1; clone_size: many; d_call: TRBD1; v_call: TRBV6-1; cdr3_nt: TGTGCCAGCAGTACCGGGACAGCCGCAATGAACACTGAAGCTTTCTTT; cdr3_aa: CASSTGTAAMNTEAFF
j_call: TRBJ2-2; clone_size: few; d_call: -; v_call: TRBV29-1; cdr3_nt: TGCAGCGCCCAATCCGGGGAAACCGGGGAGCTGTTTTTT; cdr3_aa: CSAQSGETGELFF
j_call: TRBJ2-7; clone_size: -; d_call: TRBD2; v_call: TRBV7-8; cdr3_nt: TGTGCCAGCAGCTTGAGGAGCGGGAGGGCCTCTGACGAGCAGTACTTC; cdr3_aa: CASSLRSGRASDEQYF
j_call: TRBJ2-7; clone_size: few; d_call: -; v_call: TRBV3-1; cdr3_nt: TGTGCCAGCAGCCCGTGGGGAGGTCCCGAGCAGTACTTC; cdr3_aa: CASSPWGGPEQYF
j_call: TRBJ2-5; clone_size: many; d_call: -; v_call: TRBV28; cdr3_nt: TGTGCCAGCAGTTTATCCGGGTTAGGGACCCAGTACTTC; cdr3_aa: CASSLSGLGTQYF
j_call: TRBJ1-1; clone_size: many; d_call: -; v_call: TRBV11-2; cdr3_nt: TGTGCCAGCAGCTTAGCTGCTGAAGCTTTCTTT; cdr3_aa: CASSLAAEAFF
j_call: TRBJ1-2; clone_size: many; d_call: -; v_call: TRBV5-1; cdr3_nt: TGCGCCAGCAGCCGGCCGGGAGGAAACTATGGCTACACCTTC; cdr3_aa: CASSRPGGNYGYTF
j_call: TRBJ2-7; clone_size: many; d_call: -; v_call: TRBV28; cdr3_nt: TGTGCCAGCGCTTCAAGTACCTACGAGCAGTACTTC; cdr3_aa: CASASSTYEQYF